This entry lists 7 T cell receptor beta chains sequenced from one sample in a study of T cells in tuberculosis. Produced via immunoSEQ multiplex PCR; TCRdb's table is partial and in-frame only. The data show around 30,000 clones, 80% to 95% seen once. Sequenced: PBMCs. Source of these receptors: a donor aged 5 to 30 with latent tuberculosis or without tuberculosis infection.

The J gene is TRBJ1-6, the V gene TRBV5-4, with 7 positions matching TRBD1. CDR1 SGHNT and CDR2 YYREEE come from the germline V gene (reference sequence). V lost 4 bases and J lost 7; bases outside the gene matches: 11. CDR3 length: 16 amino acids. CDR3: CASSSSTGLSNSPLHF. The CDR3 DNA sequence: TGTGCCAGCAGCAGCTCGACAGGGTTGAGCAATTCACCCCTCCACTTT.

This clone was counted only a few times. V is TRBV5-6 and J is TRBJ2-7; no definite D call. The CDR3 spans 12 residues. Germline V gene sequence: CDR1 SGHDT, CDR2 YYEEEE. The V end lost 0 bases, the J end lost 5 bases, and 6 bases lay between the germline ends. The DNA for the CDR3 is TGTGCCAGCAGCTTGGCTAGTAACGAGCAGTACTTC. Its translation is CASSLASNEQYF.

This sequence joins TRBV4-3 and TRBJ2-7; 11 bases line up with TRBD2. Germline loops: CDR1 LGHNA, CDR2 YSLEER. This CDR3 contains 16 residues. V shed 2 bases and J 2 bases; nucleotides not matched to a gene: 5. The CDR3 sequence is CASSQSGTSGTYEQYF. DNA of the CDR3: TGCGCCAGCAGCCAATCCGGGACTAGCGGAACCTACGAGCAGTACTTC.

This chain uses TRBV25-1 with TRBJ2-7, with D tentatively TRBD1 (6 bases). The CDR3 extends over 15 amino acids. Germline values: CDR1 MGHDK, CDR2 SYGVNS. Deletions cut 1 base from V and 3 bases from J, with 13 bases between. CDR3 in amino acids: CASSESDSSHYEQYF. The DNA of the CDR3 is TGTGCCAGCAGTGAATCGGACAGCTCCCACTACGAGCAGTACTTC.

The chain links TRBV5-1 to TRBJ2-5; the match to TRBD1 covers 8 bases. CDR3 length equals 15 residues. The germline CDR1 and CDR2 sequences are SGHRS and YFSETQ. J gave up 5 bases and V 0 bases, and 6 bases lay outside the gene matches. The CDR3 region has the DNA TGCGCCAGCAGCTTGGGGGGCAGGGGGCCGGAGACCCAGTACTTC. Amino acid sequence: CASSLGGRGPETQYF.

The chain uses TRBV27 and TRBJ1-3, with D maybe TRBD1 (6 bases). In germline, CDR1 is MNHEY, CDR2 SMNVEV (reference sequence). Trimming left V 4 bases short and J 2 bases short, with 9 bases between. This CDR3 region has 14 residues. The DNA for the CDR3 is TGTGCCAGCAGTTACTCAGGGGCTGGAAACACCATATATTTT. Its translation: CASSYSGAGNTIYF.

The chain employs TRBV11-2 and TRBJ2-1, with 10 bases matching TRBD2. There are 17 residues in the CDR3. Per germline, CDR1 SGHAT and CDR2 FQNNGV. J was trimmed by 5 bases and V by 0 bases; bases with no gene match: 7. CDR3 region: CASSLEGLAYGNNEQFF. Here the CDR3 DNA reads TGTGCCAGCAGCTTAGAGGGACTAGCGTATGGTAACAATGAGCAGTTCTTC.